This entry is about one T cell receptor (beta chain). Its antigen is currently unknown. All sequencing subjects had displayed CD8+CD57+ cell expansion on flow cytometry. This sample was taken from a study of CD8+CD57+ T cells in acquired aplastic anemia. Study-wide points: Patients were compared with controls for CD8+ Simpson's diversity, and no significant difference emerged.

Both TCR beta VDJ combination and CDR3 sequence profiling were carried out. Genomic DNA was the template for this profiling. TCRdb re-analysed the reads in MiXCR, keeping a single row per CDR3 protein. The repertoire consists of about 270,000 distinct CDR3 sequences, with roughly 82% occurring once and the leading ten covering over 35%. This CDR3 has 14 amino acids. With 3 bases removed from V and 6 bases from J, the gap between germline ends came to 13 bases. Germline lookup yields CDR1 SGHDT and CDR2 YYEEEE. The chain links TRBV5-6 to TRBJ2-1; TRBD2 is a possible D gene (6 bases). The sequence derives from a human donor with aplastic anemia. Specimen: sorted CD4+, CD8+, or CD8+CD57+ T cells (not recorded which) from PBMCs. The CDR3 is CASSSRDWGNEQFF. CDR3 DNA: TGTGCCAGCAGCTCCCGGGACTGGGGCAATGAGCAGTTCTTC.